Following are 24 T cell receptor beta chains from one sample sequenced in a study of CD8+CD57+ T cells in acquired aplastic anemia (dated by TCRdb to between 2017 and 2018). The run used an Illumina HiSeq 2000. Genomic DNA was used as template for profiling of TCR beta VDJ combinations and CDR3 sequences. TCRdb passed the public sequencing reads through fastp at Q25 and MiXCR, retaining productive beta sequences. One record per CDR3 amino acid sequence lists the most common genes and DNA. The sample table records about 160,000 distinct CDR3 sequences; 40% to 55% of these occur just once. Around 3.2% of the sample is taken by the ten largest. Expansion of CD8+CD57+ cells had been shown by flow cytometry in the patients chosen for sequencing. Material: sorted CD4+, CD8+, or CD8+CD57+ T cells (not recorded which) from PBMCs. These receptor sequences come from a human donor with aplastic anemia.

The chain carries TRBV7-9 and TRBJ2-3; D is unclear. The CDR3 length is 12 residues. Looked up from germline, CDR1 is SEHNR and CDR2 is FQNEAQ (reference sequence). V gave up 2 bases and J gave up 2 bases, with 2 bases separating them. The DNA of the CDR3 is TGTGCCAGCAGCTTATTCACAGATACGCAGTATTTT. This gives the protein CASSLFTDTQYF.

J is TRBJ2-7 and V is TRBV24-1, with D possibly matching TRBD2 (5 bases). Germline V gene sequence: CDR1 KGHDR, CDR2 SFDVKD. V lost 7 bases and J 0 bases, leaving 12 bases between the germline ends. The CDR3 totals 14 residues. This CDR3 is CATSRGSGSYEQYV. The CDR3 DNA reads TGTGCCACCAGCCGGGGTTCGGGCTCCTACGAGCAGTACGTC.

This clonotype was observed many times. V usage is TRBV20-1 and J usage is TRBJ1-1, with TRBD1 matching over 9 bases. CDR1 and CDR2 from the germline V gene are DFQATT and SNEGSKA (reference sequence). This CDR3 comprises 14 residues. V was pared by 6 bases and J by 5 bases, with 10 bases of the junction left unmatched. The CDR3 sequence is CSARTPGQGTEAFF. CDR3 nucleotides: TGCAGTGCAAGGACCCCGGGACAGGGTACTGAAGCTTTCTTT.

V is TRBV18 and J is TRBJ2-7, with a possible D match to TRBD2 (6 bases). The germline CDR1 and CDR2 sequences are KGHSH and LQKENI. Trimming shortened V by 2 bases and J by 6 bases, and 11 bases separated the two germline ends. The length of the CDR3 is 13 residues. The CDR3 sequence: CASSPFTSSEQYF. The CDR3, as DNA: TGTGCCAGCTCACCATTCACTAGCTCCGAGCAGTACTTC.

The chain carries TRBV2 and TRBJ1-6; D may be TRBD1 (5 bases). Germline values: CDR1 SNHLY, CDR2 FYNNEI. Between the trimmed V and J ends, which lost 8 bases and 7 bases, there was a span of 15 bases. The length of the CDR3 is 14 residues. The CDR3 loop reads CASQPRDSNSPLHF. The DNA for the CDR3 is TGTGCCAGCCAACCTCGGGACTCCAATTCACCCCTCCACTTT.

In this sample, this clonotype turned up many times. The CDR3 is CASSLRGGGGLEAFF. Here the CDR3 DNA reads TGTGCCAGCAGCTTAAGAGGGGGAGGGGGTCTTGAAGCTTTCTTT. The V and J genes are TRBV7-9 and TRBJ1-1; perhaps TRBD1 as D (6 bases). In germline, CDR1 is SEHNR, CDR2 FQNEAQ (reference sequence). The CDR3 totals 15 residues. V lost 2 bases, J lost 7 bases, and 17 bases lay in between.

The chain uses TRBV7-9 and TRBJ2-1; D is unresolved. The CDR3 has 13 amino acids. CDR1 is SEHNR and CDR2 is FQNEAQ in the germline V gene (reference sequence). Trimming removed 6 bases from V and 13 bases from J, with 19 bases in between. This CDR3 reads CASSAPTATSQFF. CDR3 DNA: TGTGCCAGCAGTGCTCCTACAGCGACGAGCCAGTTCTTC.

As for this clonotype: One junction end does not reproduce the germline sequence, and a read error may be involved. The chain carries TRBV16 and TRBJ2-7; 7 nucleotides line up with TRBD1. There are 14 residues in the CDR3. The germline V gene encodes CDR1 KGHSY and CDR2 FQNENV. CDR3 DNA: TGTGGCAGCAGCCCAGGGGGAGTTCCCTACGAGCAGTACTTC. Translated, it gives CGSSPGGVPYEQYF.

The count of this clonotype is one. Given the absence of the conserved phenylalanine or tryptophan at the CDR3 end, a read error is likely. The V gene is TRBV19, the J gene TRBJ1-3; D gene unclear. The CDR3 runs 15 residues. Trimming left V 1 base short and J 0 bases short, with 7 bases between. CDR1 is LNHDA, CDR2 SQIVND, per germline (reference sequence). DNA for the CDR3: TGTGCCAGTAGTATAGGAACCAGCTCTGGAAACACCATATATCTT. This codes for CASSIGTSSGNTIYL.

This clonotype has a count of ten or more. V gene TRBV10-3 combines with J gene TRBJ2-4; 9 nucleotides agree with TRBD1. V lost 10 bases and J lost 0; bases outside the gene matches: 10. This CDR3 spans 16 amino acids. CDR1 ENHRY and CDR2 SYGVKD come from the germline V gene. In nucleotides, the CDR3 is TGTGCCACCGGGACAGGGCTTGTCATAGCCAAAAACATTCAGTACTTC. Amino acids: CATGTGLVIAKNIQYF.

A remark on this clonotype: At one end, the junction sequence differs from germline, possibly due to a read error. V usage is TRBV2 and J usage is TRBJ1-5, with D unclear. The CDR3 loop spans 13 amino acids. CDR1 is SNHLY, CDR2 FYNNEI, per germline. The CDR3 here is CANSEWGNQPQHF. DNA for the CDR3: TGTGCCAACAGTGAGTGGGGCAATCAGCCCCAGCATTTT.

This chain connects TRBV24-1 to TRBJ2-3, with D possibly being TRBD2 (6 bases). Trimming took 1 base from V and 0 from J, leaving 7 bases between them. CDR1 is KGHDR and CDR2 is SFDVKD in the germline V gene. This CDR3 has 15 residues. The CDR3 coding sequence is TGTGCCACCAGTGATTTTGGGAGGAGCACAGATACGCAGTATTTT. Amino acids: CATSDFGRSTDTQYF.

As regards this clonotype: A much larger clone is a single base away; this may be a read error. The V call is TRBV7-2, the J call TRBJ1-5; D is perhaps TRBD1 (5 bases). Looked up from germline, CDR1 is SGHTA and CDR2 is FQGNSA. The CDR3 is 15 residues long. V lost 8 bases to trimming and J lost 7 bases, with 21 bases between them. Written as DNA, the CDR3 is TGTGCCAGCCTTAATCCGGGACGGGGGATGCAGCCCCAGCATTTT. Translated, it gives CASLNPGRGMQPQHF.

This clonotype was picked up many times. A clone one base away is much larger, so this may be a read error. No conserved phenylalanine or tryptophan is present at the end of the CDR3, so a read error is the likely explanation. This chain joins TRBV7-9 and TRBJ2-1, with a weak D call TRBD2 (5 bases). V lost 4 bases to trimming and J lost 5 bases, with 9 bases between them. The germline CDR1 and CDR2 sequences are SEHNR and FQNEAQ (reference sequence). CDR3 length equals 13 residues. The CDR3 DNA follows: TGTGCCAGCAGCTCGTGGACTGACAATGAGCAGTTCTCC. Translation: CASSSWTDNEQFS.

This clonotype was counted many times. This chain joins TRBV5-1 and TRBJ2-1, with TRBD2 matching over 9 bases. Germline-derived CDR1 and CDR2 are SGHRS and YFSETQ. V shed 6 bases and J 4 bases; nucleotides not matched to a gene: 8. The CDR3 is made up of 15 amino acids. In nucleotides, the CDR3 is TGCGCCAGCACTTTACTAGCGGGCATGTACAATGAGCAGTTCTTC. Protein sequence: CASTLLAGMYNEQFF.

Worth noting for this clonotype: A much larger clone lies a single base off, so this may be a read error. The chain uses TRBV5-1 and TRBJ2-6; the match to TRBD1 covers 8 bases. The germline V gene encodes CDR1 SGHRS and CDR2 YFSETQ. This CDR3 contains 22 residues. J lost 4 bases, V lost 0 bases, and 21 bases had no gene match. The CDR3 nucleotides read TGCGCCAGCAGCTTGGCTGTGGTTGTGTTTGGACAGGGAGTCGTCGGGGCCAACGTCCTGACTTTC. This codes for CASSLAVVVFGQGVVGANVLTF. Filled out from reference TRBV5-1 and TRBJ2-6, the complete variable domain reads KAGVTQTPRYLIKTRGQQVTLSCSPISGHRSVSWYQQTPGQGLQFLFEYFSETQRNKGNFPGRFSGRQFSNSRSEMNVSTLELGDSALYLCASSLAVVVFGQGVVGANVLTFGAGSRLTVL.

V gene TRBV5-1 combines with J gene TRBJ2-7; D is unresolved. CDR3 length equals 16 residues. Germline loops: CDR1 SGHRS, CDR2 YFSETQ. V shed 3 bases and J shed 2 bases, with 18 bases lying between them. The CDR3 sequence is CASSSSRAEAAYEQYF. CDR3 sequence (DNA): TGCGCCAGCAGCTCGAGTAGGGCGGAAGCCGCCTACGAGCAGTACTTC.

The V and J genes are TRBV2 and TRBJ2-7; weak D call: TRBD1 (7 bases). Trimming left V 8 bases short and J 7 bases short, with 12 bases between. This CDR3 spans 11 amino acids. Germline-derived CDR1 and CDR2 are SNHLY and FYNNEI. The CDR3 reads CASETGREQYF. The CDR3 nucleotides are TGTGCCAGCGAGACAGGGAGGGAGCAGTACTTC.

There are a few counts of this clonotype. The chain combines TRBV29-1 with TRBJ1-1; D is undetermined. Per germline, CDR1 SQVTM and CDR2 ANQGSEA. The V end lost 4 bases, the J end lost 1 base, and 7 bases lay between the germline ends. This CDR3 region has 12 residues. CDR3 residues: CSVAPGNTEAFF. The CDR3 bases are TGCAGCGTTGCCCCTGGGAACACTGAAGCTTTCTTT.

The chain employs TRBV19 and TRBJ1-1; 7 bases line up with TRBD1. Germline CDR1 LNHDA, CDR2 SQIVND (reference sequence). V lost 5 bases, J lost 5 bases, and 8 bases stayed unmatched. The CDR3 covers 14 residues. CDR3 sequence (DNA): TGTGCCAGTAGTGCCCTGGACAGGAAGACTGAAGCTTTCTTT. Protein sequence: CASSALDRKTEAFF.

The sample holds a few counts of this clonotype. Here the CDR3 reads CAISGGGSGNTIYF. The DNA of the CDR3 is TGTGCCATCAGTGGTGGGGGAAGTGGAAACACCATATATTTT. The V and J genes are TRBV10-3 and TRBJ1-3; D might be TRBD1 (5 bases). V gave up 4 bases and J gave up 3 bases, with 10 bases separating them. The CDR3 has 14 residues. In germline, CDR1 is ENHRY, CDR2 SYGVKD.

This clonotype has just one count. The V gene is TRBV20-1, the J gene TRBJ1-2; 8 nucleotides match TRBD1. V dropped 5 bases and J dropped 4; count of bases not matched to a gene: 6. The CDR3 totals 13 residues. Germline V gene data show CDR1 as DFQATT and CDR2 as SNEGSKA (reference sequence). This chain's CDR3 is CSADRTGSYGYTF. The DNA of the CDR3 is TGCAGTGCTGACAGGACAGGGTCCTATGGCTACACCTTC.

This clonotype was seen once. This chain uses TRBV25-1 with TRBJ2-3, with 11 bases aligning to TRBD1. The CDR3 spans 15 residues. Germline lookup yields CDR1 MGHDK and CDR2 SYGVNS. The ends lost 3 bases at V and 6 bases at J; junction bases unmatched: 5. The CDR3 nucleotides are TGTGCCAGCAGTGAGGCCCGGACAGGGGGCGATACGCAGTATTTT. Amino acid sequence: CASSEARTGGDTQYF.

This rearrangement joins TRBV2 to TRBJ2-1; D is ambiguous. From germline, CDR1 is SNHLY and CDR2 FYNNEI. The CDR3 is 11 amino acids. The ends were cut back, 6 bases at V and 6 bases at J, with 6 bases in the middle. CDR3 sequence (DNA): TGTGCCAGCAGGGAGCGCAATGAGCAGTTCTTC. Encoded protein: CASRERNEQFF.